The clone carrying this TCR beta chain was recorded a few times. The antigen remains unidentified. This specimen belongs to a study of cytomegalovirus exposure and HLA in healthy donors. Overall study results and limits: In a later analysis, at a false discovery rate of 0.05, fewer than 20,000 TCR beta sequences were associated with HLA alleles. Earlier findings revealed that most TCR beta V segments proved productive either about 87% or about 30% of the time.

PCR amplification relied on 60 Vbeta primers (plus 13 Jbeta primers). Produced via immunoSEQ multiplex PCR; TCRdb's table is partial and in-frame only. The sample carries about 150,000 clones, roughly 80% recorded once. Trimming removed 7 bases at V and 2 bases at J, with 14 bases between. Per germline, CDR1 SNHLY and CDR2 FYNNEI. The CDR3 covers 14 residues. The specimen sequenced was PBMCs. V gene TRBV2 combines with J gene TRBJ2-5, with D perhaps matching TRBD1 (6 bases). This TCR was sampled from a man aged 30 to 39 in good health and CMV-seropositive. CDR3 DNA sequence: TGTGCCAGCATATCGGGACAAAGTCAAGAGACCCAGTACTTC. Its protein product is CASISGQSQETQYF.